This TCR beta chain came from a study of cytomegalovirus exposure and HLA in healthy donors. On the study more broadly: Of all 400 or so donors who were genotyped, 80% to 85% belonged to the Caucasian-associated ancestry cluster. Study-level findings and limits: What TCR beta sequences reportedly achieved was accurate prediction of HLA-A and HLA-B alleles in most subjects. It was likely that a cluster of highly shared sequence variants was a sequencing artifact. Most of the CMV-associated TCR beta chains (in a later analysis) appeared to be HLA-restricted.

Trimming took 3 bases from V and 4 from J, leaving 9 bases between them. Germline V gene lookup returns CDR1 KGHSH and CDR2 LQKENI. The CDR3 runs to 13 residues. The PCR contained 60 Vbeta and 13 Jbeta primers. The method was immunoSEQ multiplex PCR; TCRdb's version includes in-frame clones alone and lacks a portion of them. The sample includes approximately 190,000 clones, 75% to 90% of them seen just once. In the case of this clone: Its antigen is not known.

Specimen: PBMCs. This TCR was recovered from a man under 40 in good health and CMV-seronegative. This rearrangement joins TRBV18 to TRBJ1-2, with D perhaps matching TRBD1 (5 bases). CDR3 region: CASSPLGGYGYTF. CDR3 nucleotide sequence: TGTGCCAGCTCACCCTTGGGGGGCTATGGCTACACCTTC.